These T cell receptor beta chains were read from a single sample in a study of blood T cells in healthy people across ages. TCRdb reanalysed the 5' RACE reads using MiXCR and keeps one entry per CDR3 protein. The sample holds 550,000 to 650,000 distinct CDR3 sequences, about 30% seen once. Sequencing was carried out using blood. These TCRs come from an elderly woman in good health. Each CDR3 is given with its conserved first and last residue. Each record gives: D gene, J gene, clone size, V gene, CDR3 protein, CDR3 DNA. A D gene is named only where the DNA matches it firmly. The size field is filled for only some rows; it gives once, few, many or a size class.

d_gene: TRBD1; j_gene: TRBJ2-1; abundance: few; v_gene: TRBV5-1; CDR3aa: CASSRGTGDYNEQFF; CDR3nt: TGCGCCAGCAGCCGGGGGACAGGGGACTACAATGAGCAGTTCTTC
d_gene: NA; j_gene: TRBJ1-1; abundance: NA; v_gene: TRBV5-1; CDR3aa: CASSLTVYTEAFF; CDR3nt: TGCGCCAGCAGCTTGACTGTGTACACTGAAGCTTTCTTT
d_gene: NA; j_gene: TRBJ1-1; abundance: few; v_gene: TRBV18; CDR3aa: CASSPPQGPNTEAFF; CDR3nt: TGTGCCAGCTCACCACCCCAGGGGCCAAACACTGAAGCTTTCTTT
d_gene: NA; j_gene: TRBJ1-2; abundance: many; v_gene: TRBV27; CDR3aa: CASELGASYGYTF; CDR3nt: TGTGCCAGCGAGCTTGGAGCTTCCTATGGCTACACCTTC
d_gene: TRBD2; j_gene: TRBJ2-1; abundance: many; v_gene: TRBV4-2; CDR3aa: CASSRRLAGDYYNEQFF; CDR3nt: TGTGCCAGCAGCCGTAGACTAGCGGGGGATTACTACAATGAGCAGTTCTTC
d_gene: NA; j_gene: TRBJ1-4; abundance: many; v_gene: TRBV3-1; CDR3aa: CASGRGGIHEKLFF; CDR3nt: TGTGCCAGCGGGCGAGGAGGAATTCATGAAAAACTGTTTTTT
d_gene: NA; j_gene: TRBJ2-7; abundance: many; v_gene: TRBV3-1; CDR3aa: CASTITPVAGLGEQYF; CDR3nt: TGTGCCAGCACCATCACCCCGGTCGCAGGACTGGGTGAGCAGTACTTC
d_gene: NA; j_gene: TRBJ1-4; abundance: NA; v_gene: TRBV2; CDR3aa: CASSASTNEKLFF; CDR3nt: TGTGCCAGCAGTGCCTCAACTAATGAAAAACTGTTTTTT
d_gene: NA; j_gene: TRBJ2-5; abundance: many; v_gene: TRBV11-1; CDR3aa: CASSFGPFQETQYF; CDR3nt: TGTGCCAGCAGCTTCGGACCCTTCCAAGAGACCCAGTACTTC
d_gene: TRBD1; j_gene: TRBJ1-2; abundance: few; v_gene: TRBV27; CDR3aa: CASSILTGGYDCGYTF; CDR3nt: TGTGCCAGCAGTATACTTACAGGGGGCTACGACTGTGGCTACACCTTC
d_gene: NA; j_gene: TRBJ1-3; abundance: once; v_gene: TRBV10-3; CDR3aa: CAISRESGNTIYF; CDR3nt: TGTGCCATCAGCCGGGAATCTGGAAACACCATATATTTT
d_gene: TRBD1; j_gene: TRBJ1-4; abundance: NA; v_gene: TRBV11-2; CDR3aa: CASSLRTGIGEKLFF; CDR3nt: TGTGCCAGCAGCTTACGGACAGGGATTGGTGAAAAACTGTTTTTT
d_gene: TRBD1; j_gene: TRBJ1-2; abundance: NA; v_gene: TRBV7-8; CDR3aa: CASSFPGQGFYGYTF; CDR3nt: TGCGCCAGCAGCTTCCCGGGACAGGGATTCTATGGCTACACCTTC
d_gene: NA; j_gene: TRBJ1-1; abundance: NA; v_gene: TRBV5-4; CDR3aa: CASSRTGGRMNTEAFF; CDR3nt: TGTGCCAGCAGCCGGACGGGAGGGCGCATGAACACTGAAGCTTTCTTT
d_gene: NA; j_gene: TRBJ1-2; abundance: NA; v_gene: TRBV6-5; CDR3aa: CASRQDLYGYTF; CDR3nt: TGTGCCAGCAGACAGGACCTCTATGGCTACACCTTC
d_gene: TRBD1; j_gene: TRBJ1-5; abundance: many; v_gene: TRBV10-3; CDR3aa: CAISEEGQSQPQHF; CDR3nt: TGTGCCATCAGTGAGGAGGGACAGTCGCAGCCCCAGCATTTT
d_gene: NA; j_gene: TRBJ1-5; abundance: few; v_gene: TRBV19; CDR3aa: CASSISWGQPQHF; CDR3nt: TGTGCCAGTAGTATATCCTGGGGTCAGCCCCAGCATTTT
d_gene: NA; j_gene: TRBJ1-2; abundance: few; v_gene: TRBV28; CDR3aa: CASSPGRGHFYGYTF; CDR3nt: TGTGCCAGCAGTCCCGGACGGGGACACTTCTATGGCTACACCTTC
d_gene: NA; j_gene: TRBJ2-7; abundance: many; v_gene: TRBV4-3; CDR3aa: CASSQVSAGNWYEQYF; CDR3nt: TGCGCCAGCAGCCAAGTCTCGGCAGGGAATTGGTACGAGCAGTACTTC
d_gene: NA; j_gene: TRBJ2-1; abundance: few; v_gene: TRBV5-8; CDR3aa: CASRGAAGNEQFF; CDR3nt: TGTGCCAGCAGGGGGGCCGCGGGCAATGAGCAGTTCTTC
d_gene: NA; j_gene: TRBJ1-6; abundance: many; v_gene: TRBV20-1; CDR3aa: CSARAKVYNSPLHF; CDR3nt: TGCAGTGCTAGAGCCAAGGTGTATAATTCACCCCTCCACTTT
d_gene: NA; j_gene: TRBJ2-2; abundance: many; v_gene: TRBV7-2; CDR3aa: CASSLGAFRELFF; CDR3nt: TGTGCCAGCAGCTTGGGGGCTTTTCGGGAGCTGTTTTTT
d_gene: TRBD2; j_gene: TRBJ2-1; abundance: NA; v_gene: TRBV7-8; CDR3aa: CASSHPPGGRRDEQFF; CDR3nt: TGTGCCAGCAGCCACCCCCCCGGCGGGAGGAGGGATGAGCAGTTCTTC